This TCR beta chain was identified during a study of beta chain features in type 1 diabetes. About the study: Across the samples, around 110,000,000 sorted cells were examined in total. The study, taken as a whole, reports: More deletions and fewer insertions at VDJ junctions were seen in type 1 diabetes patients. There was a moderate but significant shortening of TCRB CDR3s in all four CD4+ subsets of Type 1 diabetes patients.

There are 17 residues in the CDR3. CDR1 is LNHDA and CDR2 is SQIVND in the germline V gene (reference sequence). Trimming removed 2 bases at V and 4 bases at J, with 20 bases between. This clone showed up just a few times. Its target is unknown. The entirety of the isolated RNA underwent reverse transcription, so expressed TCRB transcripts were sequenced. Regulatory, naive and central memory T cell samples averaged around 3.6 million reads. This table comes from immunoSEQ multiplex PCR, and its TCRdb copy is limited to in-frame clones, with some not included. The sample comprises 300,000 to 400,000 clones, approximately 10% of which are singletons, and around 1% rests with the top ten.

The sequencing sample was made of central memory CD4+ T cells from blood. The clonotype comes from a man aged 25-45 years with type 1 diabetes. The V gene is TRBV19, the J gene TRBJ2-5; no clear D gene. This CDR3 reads CASSIRTTGLGSETQYF. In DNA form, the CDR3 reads TGTGCCAGTAGTATAAGAACGACGGGCTTAGGTTCAGAGACCCAGTACTTC.